This entry lists 26 T cell receptor beta chains sequenced from one sample in a study of identical twins. One entry per CDR3 protein, called by TCRdb with MiXCR from the 5' RACE reads. The top ten clones hold over 7% of a sample with roughly 350,000 distinct CDR3 sequences, approximately 8.7% of them seen once. The sequencing sample was made of naive T cells sorted from blood. The receptors here all came from a woman aged 50 to 60 in good health.

As regards this clonotype: One end of the junction varies from germline; a read error may be responsible. The V gene is TRBV29-1, the J gene TRBJ2-3; 7 nucleotides match TRBD1. The CDR3 runs 14 residues. Germline assignment: CDR1 SQVTM and CDR2 ANQGSEA. CDR3 coding DNA: TGCAGAATTAGGGGGCCTGGTTTCACAGATACGAAGTATTTT. This gives the protein CRIRGPGFTDTKYF.

The V call is TRBV15, the J call TRBJ1-4; no definite D call. The CDR3 runs to 13 residues. Trimming took off 1 base at V and 8 bases at J, with 8 bases between the two ends. The germline V gene encodes CDR1 LNHNV and CDR2 YYDKDF (reference sequence). Written as DNA, the CDR3 is TGTGCCACCAGCAGAGGCTACACAGAAAAACTGTTTTTT. Its translation: CATSRGYTEKLFF.

This clonotype was found many times. The chain has TRBV29-1 and TRBJ2-3, with D tentatively TRBD2 (6 bases). The V and J ends lost 5 bases and 0 bases respectively, with 12 bases between them. This CDR3 spans 14 amino acids. Germline V gene sequence: CDR1 SQVTM, CDR2 ANQGSEA. DNA of the CDR3: TGCAGCGTTTCTAGCGACACTAGCACAGATACGCAGTATTTT. Its translation: CSVSSDTSTDTQYF.

This clonotype came up once. Written as DNA, the CDR3 is TGCGCCAGCAGCAAAGACCCGGGACTACCTCGCGAGCAGTACTTC. As protein: CASSKDPGLPREQYF. The chain carries TRBV5-1 and TRBJ2-7, with TRBD2 matching 7 bases. The V and J ends lost 4 bases and 6 bases, in that order; junction bases with no gene match: 13. The CDR3 spans 15 residues. Germline V gene sequence: CDR1 SGHRS, CDR2 YFSETQ.

This clonotype was recorded many times. The J gene is TRBJ2-1, the V gene TRBV20-1; possibly TRBD2 for D (6 bases). There are 15 residues in the CDR3. The germline V gene has CDR1 DFQATT and CDR2 SNEGSKA (reference sequence). Trimming cost V 0 bases and J 7 bases, with 16 bases left between them. The CDR3 sequence: CSARDLRRLANEQFF. The CDR3 bases are TGCAGTGCTAGAGATCTTAGGCGCCTAGCGAATGAGCAGTTCTTC.

Comment on this clonotype: This may be a read error, as it is one base from a much larger clone. J is TRBJ1-1 and V is TRBV5-1; maybe TRBD1 (6 bases). The CDR3 runs to 11 residues. Germline V lookup: CDR1 SGHRS, CDR2 YFSETQ. The DNA for the CDR3 is TGCGCCAACAGCTCCGGGACAGAAGCTTTCTTT. It specifies CANSSGTEAFF.

This clonotype showed up just a few times. The V and J genes are TRBV18 and TRBJ2-7; 8 bases fit TRBD2. Germline CDR1 is KGHSH and CDR2 is LQKENI. The V gene end was trimmed by 3 bases and the J gene end by 5 bases; junction bases not matched to a gene: 6. This CDR3 comprises 14 residues. The CDR3 loop reads CASSPTGGPDEQYF. The CDR3 DNA follows: TGTGCCAGCTCACCCACGGGAGGGCCAGACGAGCAGTACTTC.

This clonotype occurred a few times. V and J are TRBV9 and TRBJ2-3; TRBD2 matches 7 bases. Germline values: CDR1 SGDLS, CDR2 YYNGEE. Trimming at V came to 0 bases and at J to 3 bases, leaving 10 bases not matched to a gene. This CDR3 spans 17 amino acids. CDR3 coding DNA: TGTGCCAGCAGCGTAGGGCCAAGCGGGATTTTGACAGATACGCAGTATTTT. Translation gives CASSVGPSGILTDTQYF.

The chain uses TRBV2 and TRBJ2-5; the match to TRBD2 covers 8 bases. This CDR3 has 15 residues. Germline V CDR1 and CDR2: SNHLY, FYNNEI. Trimming at V came to 6 bases and at J to 1 base, leaving 7 bases not matched to a gene. The CDR3, as DNA: TGTGCCAGCAGCGGGGGGGGCAGCTTCCAAGAGACCCAGTACTTC. It yields the protein CASSGGGSFQETQYF.

This clonotype is a singleton in its sample. V and J are TRBV30 and TRBJ1-1; 7 positions agree with TRBD1. The J segment lost 10 bases and the V segment lost 1 base, leaving 6 bases of the junction unmatched. CDR1 is GTSNPN and CDR2 is SVGIG in the germline V gene (reference sequence). The length of the CDR3 is 12 residues. The CDR3 loop reads CAWSGGGAGAFF. CDR3 in DNA: TGTGCCTGGAGTGGAGGGGGCGCCGGAGCTTTCTTT. The entire variable domain, with the rest obtained from reference TRBV30 and TRBJ1-1, is as follows: SQTIHQWPATLVQPVGSPLSLECTVEGTSNPNLYWYRQAAGRGLQLLFYSVGIGQISSEVPQNLSASRPQDRQFILSSKKLLLSDSGFYLCAWSGGGAGAFFGQGTRLTVV.

This clonotype was seen ten or more times. The chain employs TRBV6-6 and TRBJ2-1; D is ambiguous. This CDR3 spans 14 amino acids. V lost 4 bases to trimming and J lost 8 bases, with 15 bases between them. Germline lookup yields CDR1 MNHNY and CDR2 SVGAGI (reference sequence). CDR3 in amino acids: CASSFERAQDEQFF. CDR3 nucleotides: TGTGCCAGCAGTTTCGAGCGAGCCCAAGATGAGCAGTTCTTC.

This clonotype was seen only a few times. The chain employs TRBV4-1 and TRBJ2-6; no definite D call. Trimming left V 4 bases short and J 3 bases short, with 10 bases between. There are 15 residues in the CDR3. Germline V gene data show CDR1 as MGHRA and CDR2 as YSYEKL. CDR3: CASSPGLFGANVLTF. In DNA, the CDR3 is TGCGCCAGCAGCCCCGGCCTTTTTGGGGCCAACGTCCTGACTTTC.

The chain carries TRBV18 and TRBJ1-1; D call uncertain. Germline V gene sequence: CDR1 KGHSH, CDR2 LQKENI. The CDR3 totals 17 residues. The V end was cut by 3 bases, the J end by 0 bases, with 17 bases between. In DNA, the CDR3 is TGTGCCAGCTCACCGGGGTTCTCATGGAGACTGAACACTGAAGCTTTCTTT. Amino acid sequence: CASSPGFSWRLNTEAFF.

Ten or more counts support this clonotype. The chain has TRBV27 and TRBJ2-3, with D unresolved. Trimming took 6 bases from V and 1 from J, leaving 5 bases between them. CDR3 length: 12 amino acids. Germline CDR1 is MNHEY and CDR2 is SMNVEV (reference sequence). The CDR3 here is CASRSGTDTQYF. CDR3 sequence (DNA): TGTGCCAGCAGAAGTGGCACAGATACGCAGTATTTT.

There are many counts of this clonotype. The J gene is TRBJ1-5, the V gene TRBV20-1; D not resolved. This CDR3 has 14 amino acids. V was shortened by 0 bases and J by 4 bases, with 10 bases between the two germline ends. Germline CDR1 reads DFQATT; CDR2 reads SNEGSKA (reference sequence). The DNA for the CDR3 is TGCAGTGCTAGAGATCTGGACGGTAATCAGCCCCAGCATTTT. Protein: CSARDLDGNQPQHF.

This clonotype was counted between two and nine times. The gene calls are TRBV29-1 and TRBJ1-2; 7 positions match TRBD1. Germline CDR1 reads SQVTM; CDR2 reads ANQGSEA. The V segment lost 3 bases and the J segment 7 bases; nucleotides outside the gene matches: 14. This CDR3 is built from 15 residues. The CDR3 DNA sequence: TGCAGCGTTGAGATACAGGGGAAGAAACTAGCTGGCTACACCTTC. Translated, it gives CSVEIQGKKLAGYTF.

The table lists this clonotype with many counts. The chain has TRBV12-3 or TRBV12-4 and TRBJ1-5; tentatively, D is TRBD1 (6 bases). There are 16 residues in the CDR3. V was cut by 4 bases and J by 1 base, with 14 bases left in between. The CDR3 protein is CASSWAGARSNQPQHF. The CDR3, as DNA: TGTGCCAGCAGTTGGGCGGGGGCTAGGAGCAATCAGCCCCAGCATTTT.

V usage is TRBV9 and J usage is TRBJ2-2; D uncertain. CDR1 SGDLS and CDR2 YYNGEE come from the germline V gene. The CDR3 length is 14 residues. Trimming shortened V by 1 base and J by 4 bases, and 8 bases separated the two germline ends. The CDR3 spells CASSVSAATGELFF. The CDR3, as DNA: TGTGCCAGCAGCGTATCCGCCGCCACCGGGGAGCTGTTTTTT.

The genes are TRBV20-1 and TRBJ2-7; D is uncertain. Per the germline V gene, CDR1 is DFQATT and CDR2 is SNEGSKA (reference sequence). The CDR3 spans 13 residues. Trimming cost V 1 base and J 3 bases, with 10 bases left between them. This CDR3 is CSARAGTGYEQYF. The CDR3 nucleotides read TGCAGTGCTAGAGCGGGCACCGGCTACGAGCAGTACTTC.

This clonotype was recorded a few times. The chain has TRBV5-1 and TRBJ2-1; D not certain. CDR1 is SGHRS and CDR2 is YFSETQ in the germline V gene. V lost 5 bases, J lost 4 bases, and 16 bases lay in between. This CDR3 spans 15 amino acids. The CDR3 here is CASSFGLQPYNEQFF. CDR3 DNA: TGCGCCAGCAGTTTTGGCTTACAACCTTACAATGAGCAGTTCTTC.

There are many counts of this clonotype. The gene calls are TRBV5-1 and TRBJ2-2; D call uncertain. CDR1 is SGHRS, CDR2 YFSETQ, per germline. This CDR3 spans 14 amino acids. V lost 3 bases and J 3 bases, leaving 9 bases between the germline ends. This CDR3 reads CASSSDFHTGELFF. In DNA, the CDR3 is TGCGCCAGCAGCTCTGACTTTCACACCGGGGAGCTGTTTTTT. The whole variable domain, filled in from reference TRBV5-1 and TRBJ2-2, reads KAGVTQTPRYLIKTRGQQVTLSCSPISGHRSVSWYQQTPGQGLQFLFEYFSETQRNKGNFPGRFSGRQFSNSRSEMNVSTLELGDSALYLCASSSDFHTGELFFGEGSRLTVL.

This clonotype turned up a few times. The rearrangement joins TRBV21-1 to TRBJ2-7; TRBD1, as called in the table, went unchecked against the DNA. TRBV21-1 is tagged as a pseudogene. This CDR3 comprises 15 residues. This CDR3 is CASSKCRDRVYEQYF. DNA of the CDR3: TGTGCCAGCAGCAAATGCCGGGACAGGGTGTACGAGCAGTACTTC.

V is TRBV12-3 or TRBV12-4 and J is TRBJ2-3; the D is unclear. CDR3 size: 19 residues. V lost 2 bases to trimming and J lost 2 bases, with 23 bases between them. The CDR3 spells CASSLRLNLGTSNTDTQYF. For the CDR3, the DNA is TGTGCCAGCAGTTTAAGGCTTAATCTGGGCACCTCGAACACAGATACGCAGTATTTT.

This clonotype showed up just a few times. The V and J genes are TRBV6-5 and TRBJ2-7; D is ambiguous. CDR3 length: 14 residues. CDR1 MNHEY and CDR2 SVGAGI come from the germline V gene. V was cut by 8 bases and J by 4 bases, with 18 bases left in between. CDR3 bases: TGTGCCAGCTCCCAACTAATCCACCCGTACGAGCAGTACTTC. Translating gives CASSQLIHPYEQYF.

This clonotype came up many times. The V and J genes are TRBV12-3 or TRBV12-4 and TRBJ2-3; D remains ambiguous. V lost 2 bases, J lost 0 bases, and 12 bases lay in between. The CDR3 spans 16 residues. The CDR3 sequence is CASSLFGSFSTDTQYF. DNA of the CDR3: TGTGCCAGCAGTTTATTTGGTTCATTTAGCACAGATACGCAGTATTTT.

This chain links TRBV2 with TRBJ2-1; TRBD2 matches at 13 bases. From germline, CDR1 is SNHLY and CDR2 FYNNEI. This CDR3 comprises 18 residues. Unmatched junction bases numbered 7, after V lost 0 bases and J lost 5 bases. Here the CDR3 reads CASSEAATGLAGDNEQFF. The CDR3 region has the DNA TGTGCCAGCAGTGAAGCGGCTACAGGACTAGCGGGAGACAATGAGCAGTTCTTC.